These 12 T cell receptor beta chains were sequenced from one sample in a study of shared clonotypes between healthy human individuals. The assay was immunoSEQ multiplex PCR, and TCRdb's table has in-frame clones only and misses some. In the table there are 2 million to 2.5 million clones, approximately 94% of which are singletons. Material: naive CD4+ T cells sorted from blood. As for subset: CD45RA+ positively selected. Receptors were obtained from a man younger than 35 in good health.

About this clone: Additional DNA sequences in this sample encode the identical CDR3. The rearrangement links TRBV18 to TRBJ2-1; no firm D call. The CDR3 spans 16 residues. CDR1 KGHSH and CDR2 LQKENI come from the germline V gene. The ends were cut back, 0 bases at V and 0 bases at J, with 9 bases in the middle. CDR3 sequence (DNA): TGTGCCAGCTCACCACCGGCCGGAAGCTCCTACAATGAGCAGTTCTTC. Protein sequence: CASSPPAGSSYNEQFF.

This chain uses TRBV6-6 with TRBJ2-7; D perhaps matches TRBD1 (6 bases). The CDR3 totals 13 residues. Germline values: CDR1 MNHNY, CDR2 SVGAGI (reference sequence). V lost 8 bases and J lost 3, with 14 bases in between. Here the CDR3 reads CASARGSNYEQYF. In nucleotides, the CDR3 is TGTGCCAGCGCCAGGGGTTCAAACTACGAGCAGTACTTC.

Only one count was recorded for this clone. The genes are TRBV19 and TRBJ1-5; 7 nucleotides agree with TRBD1. The germline V gene encodes CDR1 LNHDA and CDR2 SQIVND (reference sequence). V dropped 6 bases and J dropped 7; count of bases not matched to a gene: 9. The CDR3 is 14 residues long. The CDR3 DNA reads as TGTGCCAGTAGGCCGGCAGGGGGTCACCAGCCCCAGCATTTT. The encoded protein is CASRPAGGHQPQHF.

The rearrangement uses TRBV18 and TRBJ1-2; a weak D match, TRBD1 (6 bases). Trimming took 3 bases from V and 9 from J, leaving 17 bases between them. The CDR3 has 14 amino acids. Germline CDR1 reads KGHSH; CDR2 reads LQKENI. CDR3 in amino acids: CASSPTEGGVSYTF. CDR3 bases: TGTGCCAGCTCACCTACCGAGGGGGGGGTCAGCTACACCTTC.

The chain recombines TRBV28 with TRBJ2-7; 9 bases are a match to TRBD1. The CDR3 is 13 amino acids. Germline CDR1 MDHEN, CDR2 SYDVKM. After removal of 6 bases from V and 6 bases from J, the junction contained 6 bases not matched to a gene. The CDR3 bases are TGTGCCAGCAGACGGGACAGGGTCTCCGAGCAGTACTTC. This codes for CASRRDRVSEQYF.

V gene TRBV5-1 combines with J gene TRBJ1-2; D not certain. The germline V gene encodes CDR1 SGHRS and CDR2 YFSETQ. The CDR3 is made up of 13 amino acids. V was trimmed by 4 bases and J by 4 bases, leaving 11 bases between them. The chain's CDR3 is CASSMDGSYGYTF. The CDR3 nucleotides are TGCGCCAGCAGCATGGACGGCAGCTATGGCTACACCTTC.

The chain links TRBV2 to TRBJ2-5, with D possibly TRBD1 on 7 matching bases. Per germline, CDR1 SNHLY and CDR2 FYNNEI. Trimming stripped 1 base from V and 5 bases from J, with 14 bases between. The CDR3 loop spans 15 amino acids. CDR3 region: CASSEDRGGWETQYF. CDR3 in DNA: TGTGCCAGCAGTGAAGACAGGGGAGGATGGGAGACCCAGTACTTC.

The chain combines TRBV27 with TRBJ2-1, with 7 positions matching TRBD2. The ends lost 6 bases at V and 0 bases at J; junction bases unmatched: 5. Per the germline V gene, CDR1 is MNHEY and CDR2 is SMNVEV (reference sequence). This CDR3 spans 15 amino acids. CDR3 loop: CASRAGGSSYNEQFF. CDR3 DNA sequence: TGTGCCAGCAGAGCTGGCGGGAGCTCCTACAATGAGCAGTTCTTC.

This clone appeared a single time. The gene calls are TRBV5-6 and TRBJ2-7; no definite D call. Trimming cost V 4 bases and J 5 bases, with 13 bases left between them. CDR1 is SGHDT, CDR2 YYEEEE, per germline. The CDR3 totals 13 residues. The CDR3 region is CASSPPVSHEQYF. DNA for the CDR3: TGTGCCAGCAGCCCCCCTGTTTCGCACGAGCAGTACTTC.

To note about this clone: In the same sample, other DNA sequences code for this CDR3. The J gene is TRBJ1-2, the V gene TRBV18; D is uncertain. V was clipped by 2 bases and J by 7 bases, with 11 bases between them. CDR1 is KGHSH, CDR2 LQKENI, per germline. The CDR3 is 13 residues long. This CDR3 reads CASSPSGTGGYTF. As DNA, the CDR3 is TGTGCCAGCTCACCAAGCGGAACTGGTGGCTACACCTTC.

The CDR3 DNA follows: TGTGCCAGCAGCTCCACGAGGGGGGGCACAGATACGCAGTATTTT. It specifies CASSSTRGGTDTQYF. The chain uses TRBV7-9 and TRBJ2-3; D tentatively fits TRBD1 or TRBD2 (6 bases each). The CDR3 extends over 15 amino acids. V was clipped by 4 bases and J by 1 base, with 12 bases between them. The germline V gene has CDR1 SEHNR and CDR2 FQNEAQ (reference sequence). The variable domain in full, completed from reference TRBV7-9 and TRBJ2-3, reads DTGVSQNPRHKITKRGQNVTFRCDPISEHNRLYWYRQTLGQGPEFLTYFQNEAQLEKSRLLSDRFSAERPKGSFSTLEIQRTEQGDSAMYLCASSSTRGGTDTQYFGPGTRLTVL.

V usage is TRBV4-1 and J usage is TRBJ1-3; 9 bases are a match to TRBD1. The CDR3 sequence is 17 residues long. Trimming cost V 0 bases and J 1 base; bases outside gene matches: 4. Per the germline V gene, CDR1 is MGHRA and CDR2 is YSYEKL. The CDR3 region has the DNA TGCGCCAGCAGCCAAGATTGGGACAGGGCTTCTGGAAACACCATATATTTT. This encodes CASSQDWDRASGNTIYF.